The 28 T cell receptor beta chains below all came from one sample that was sequenced in a study of graft-versus-host responses after intestinal transplantation. This table comes from immunoSEQ multiplex PCR, and its TCRdb copy is limited to in-frame clones, with some not included. The table lists approximately 88,000 clones, about nine tenths of them singletons. Their cognate antigens are unknown. The sample was unstimulated CD4+ T cells sorted from spleen or lymph node cells, taken before intestinal transplant. These receptors all come from a human donor who received an intestinal transplant.

The chain joins TRBV7-9 to TRBJ1-1; D remains unclear. Germline V gene data show CDR1 as SEHNR and CDR2 as FQNEAQ (reference sequence). Deletions cut 3 bases from V and 4 bases from J, with 6 bases between. The CDR3 length is 12 residues. Here the CDR3 DNA reads TGTGCCAGCAGCTTCTCCCCCACTGAAGCTTTCTTT. Translation: CASSFSPTEAFF.

This chain links TRBV6-5 with TRBJ2-7, with 9 positions matching TRBD1. The CDR3 totals 15 residues. V was clipped by 0 bases and J by 2 bases; unmatched bases: 2. Germline lookup yields CDR1 MNHEY and CDR2 SVGAGI. The CDR3 is CASSYSGTGTYEQYF. The CDR3 region has the DNA TGTGCCAGCAGTTACTCCGGGACAGGGACCTACGAGCAGTACTTC.

V is TRBV2 and J is TRBJ1-5; D not resolved. V was clipped by 4 bases and J by 6 bases, with 7 bases between them. The CDR3 covers 12 residues. CDR1 and CDR2 (germline): SNHLY, FYNNEI. The CDR3 sequence: CASSVRSQPQHF. The CDR3 region has the DNA TGTGCCAGCAGTGTCCGGAGTCAGCCCCAGCATTTT.

This rearrangement joins TRBV25-1 to TRBJ1-6, with TRBD1 as a possible D gene (5 bases). This CDR3 spans 13 amino acids. V was pared by 6 bases and J by 9 bases, with 12 bases between. Germline values: CDR1 MGHDK, CDR2 SYGVNS. This chain's CDR3 is CASRGRVGSPLHF. CDR3 sequence (DNA): TGTGCCAGCAGGGGCAGGGTTGGTTCACCCCTCCACTTT. Using reference TRBV25-1 and TRBJ1-6 for the parts outside the CDR3, the full variable domain is EADIYQTPRYLVIGTGKKITLECSQTMGHDKMYWYQQDPGMELHLIHYSYGVNSTEKGDLSSESTVSRIRTEHFPLTLESARPSHTSQYLCASRGRVGSPLHFGNGTRLTVT.

This chain links TRBV4-1 with TRBJ2-4; possibly TRBD2 for D (6 bases). The CDR3 loop spans 15 amino acids. V was pared by 1 base and J by 0 bases, with 7 bases between. CDR1 and CDR2 from the germline V gene are MGHRA and YSYEKL. In DNA form, the CDR3 reads TGCGCCAGCAGCCAAGTGGGACTAGCCAAAAACATTCAGTACTTC. This encodes CASSQVGLAKNIQYF.

This clone appeared a single time. The chain employs TRBV9 and TRBJ2-1; a weak D match, TRBD1 (6 bases). This CDR3 has 16 amino acids. CDR1 is SGDLS, CDR2 YYNGEE, per germline. Trimming removed 4 bases from V and 9 bases from J, with 23 bases in between. The CDR3 DNA reads TGTGCCAGCAGCCCCAGTCGTGGTTCGGGACACAGTGAGCAGTTCTTC. It translates to CASSPSRGSGHSEQFF.

This chain links TRBV2 with TRBJ1-1; no clear D gene. The CDR3 has 13 amino acids. Germline V CDR1 and CDR2: SNHLY, FYNNEI. V shed 10 bases and J shed 6 bases, with 18 bases lying between them. CDR3 in amino acids: CATPTPARAEAFF. CDR3 DNA: TGTGCCACACCTACCCCAGCACGGGCTGAAGCTTTCTTT.

The chain employs TRBV15 and TRBJ1-1; no firm D call. V lost 2 bases to trimming and J lost 1 base, with 5 bases between them. Per the germline V gene, CDR1 is LNHNV and CDR2 is YYDKDF (reference sequence). The CDR3 loop spans 13 amino acids. DNA for the CDR3: TGTGCCACCAGCAGACAGGAGAACACTGAAGCTTTCTTT. Its translation is CATSRQENTEAFF.

This chain joins TRBV5-4 and TRBJ2-2; 8 bases map to TRBD2. This CDR3 region has 17 residues. V shed 0 bases and J 3 bases; nucleotides not matched to a gene: 7. The germline V gene has CDR1 SGHNT and CDR2 YYREEE (reference sequence). The CDR3 protein is CASSLEVSGAHTGELFF. Written as DNA, the CDR3 is TGTGCCAGCAGCTTGGAGGTTAGCGGGGCCCACACCGGGGAGCTGTTTTTT.

This chain uses TRBV9 with TRBJ2-1; D perhaps matches TRBD1 (6 bases). V gave up 4 bases and J gave up 5 bases, with 25 bases separating them. Germline-derived CDR1 and CDR2 are SGDLS and YYNGEE. CDR3 length: 18 amino acids. CDR3 loop: CASSTTSRGRVTNNEQFF. The CDR3 nucleotides read TGTGCCAGCAGCACAACTTCCAGGGGTAGGGTCACTAACAATGAGCAGTTCTTC.

The chain recombines TRBV7-3 with TRBJ2-5; 8 bases fit TRBD1. The CDR3 runs to 13 residues. The V gene end was trimmed by 5 bases and the J gene end by 2 bases; junction bases not matched to a gene: 1. CDR1 and CDR2 (germline): SGHTA, FQGTGA. Written as DNA, the CDR3 is TGTGCCAGCAGCCGGGACAGGCAAGAGACCCAGTACTTC. Protein: CASSRDRQETQYF.

The chain uses TRBV30 and TRBJ1-3; a possible D gene is TRBD1 (5 bases). Germline V lookup: CDR1 GTSNPN, CDR2 SVGIG (reference sequence). The CDR3 is 13 residues long. The V gene lost 4 bases and the J gene lost 2 bases, with 9 bases spanning the gap. The CDR3 sequence: CAWKEGAGNTIYF. Written as DNA, the CDR3 is TGTGCCTGGAAGGAAGGGGCTGGAAACACCATATATTTT.

The genes are TRBV4-1 and TRBJ1-4; D may be TRBD1 (5 bases). Germline assignment: CDR1 MGHRA and CDR2 YSYEKL. V was pared by 4 bases and J by 0 bases, with 12 bases between. The CDR3 length is 16 residues. CDR3 sequence reads: CASSRGSPATNEKLFF. CDR3 nucleotide sequence: TGCGCCAGCAGCCGGGGCAGCCCTGCAACTAATGAAAAACTGTTTTTT.

Only one count was recorded for this clone. J is TRBJ2-5 and V is TRBV7-2; maybe TRBD2 (5 bases). The CDR3 has 15 residues. The V gene lost 1 base and the J gene lost 2 bases, with 11 bases spanning the gap. Germline assignment: CDR1 SGHTA and CDR2 FQGNSA. The CDR3, as DNA: TGTGCCAGCAGCTTAGTGGCGGGCGAACAAGAGACCCAGTACTTC. As protein: CASSLVAGEQETQYF.

The table lists this clone with a count of one. This sequence joins TRBV6-6 and TRBJ1-2; a weak D match, TRBD1 (5 bases). The CDR3 covers 13 residues. Per germline, CDR1 MNHNY and CDR2 SVGAGI (reference sequence). V gave up 5 bases and J gave up 8 bases, with 15 bases separating them. The CDR3 spells CASSLREAGGYTF. CDR3 coding DNA: TGTGCCAGCAGTCTAAGGGAAGCAGGGGGCTACACCTTC.

The V gene is TRBV6-5, the J gene TRBJ1-2; 9 bases are a match to TRBD1. Trimming at V came to 5 bases and at J to 5 bases, leaving 9 bases not matched to a gene. The germline V gene has CDR1 MNHEY and CDR2 SVGAGI. This CDR3 spans 15 amino acids. The CDR3 DNA reads TGTGCCAGCAGTGGGGCTTCGACAGGGGGATATGGCTACACCTTC. Its protein is CASSGASTGGYGYTF.

V gene TRBV2 combines with J gene TRBJ2-5, with TRBD1 matching 8 bases. With 6 bases clipped from V and 2 bases from J, the junction kept 8 bases outside the gene matches. Germline V lookup: CDR1 SNHLY, CDR2 FYNNEI. The CDR3 spans 15 residues. This chain's CDR3 is CASRTDRASQETQYF. The CDR3 nucleotides are TGTGCCAGCAGGACGGACAGGGCTTCACAAGAGACCCAGTACTTC. Full variable domain (remainder filled in from reference TRBV2 and TRBJ2-5): EPEVTQTPSHQVTQMGQEVILRCVPISNHLYFYWYRQILGQKVEFLVSFYNNEISEKSEIFDDQFSVERPDGSNFTLKIRSTKLEDSAMYFCASRTDRASQETQYFGPGTRLLVL.

The chain links TRBV7-2 to TRBJ2-2; tentative D call: TRBD1 (6 bases). This CDR3 spans 15 amino acids. Trimming took off 5 bases at V and 4 bases at J, with 14 bases between the two ends. From germline, CDR1 is SGHTA and CDR2 FQGNSA. Here the CDR3 reads CASSLYRVGTGELFF. Written as DNA, the CDR3 is TGTGCCAGCAGCCTGTACAGGGTGGGCACCGGGGAGCTGTTTTTT. The full variable domain, with the rest looked up from reference TRBV7-2 and TRBJ2-2, is GAGVSQSPSNKVTEKGKDVELRCDPISGHTALYWYRQSLGQGLEFLIYFQGNSAPDKSGLPSDRFSAERTGGSVSTLTIQRTQQEDSAVYLCASSLYRVGTGELFFGEGSRLTVL.

This chain uses TRBV11-3 with TRBJ2-2; D is uncertain. Looked up from germline, CDR1 is SGHNT and CDR2 is YENEEA. There are 13 residues in the CDR3. The V end lost 4 bases, the J end lost 6 bases, and 9 bases lay between the germline ends. The DNA for the CDR3 is TGTGCCAGCAGCTCATCTCAGTCCGGGGAGCTGTTTTTT. This translates into CASSSSQSGELFF.

This chain links TRBV11-2 with TRBJ2-7; TRBD1 might be the D (6 bases). The CDR3 totals 14 residues. The germline V and J ends were trimmed by 0 bases and 2 bases, with 8 bases remaining between them. Per germline, CDR1 SGHAT and CDR2 FQNNGV. This CDR3 is CASSLETGPYEQYF. The CDR3 bases are TGTGCCAGCAGCTTAGAGACAGGCCCCTACGAGCAGTACTTC. The full variable domain, completed using reference TRBV11-2 and TRBJ2-7, is EAGVAQSPRYKIIEKRQSVAFWCNPISGHATLYWYQQILGQGPKLLIQFQNNGVVDDSQLPKDRFSAERLKGVDSTLKIQPAKLEDSAVYLCASSLETGPYEQYFGPGTRLTVT.

This rearrangement joins TRBV13 to TRBJ1-6; a possible D gene is TRBD1 (6 bases). Germline V gene data show CDR1 as PRHDT and CDR2 as FYEKMQ (reference sequence). V gave up 1 base and J gave up 10 bases, with 17 bases separating them. The CDR3 totals 16 residues. The CDR3 nucleotides read TGTGCCAGCAGCTTAGAGTACGGGGGGCGGACGTCACCCCTCCACTTT. Translating it yields CASSLEYGGRTSPLHF.

The rearrangement links TRBV5-1 to TRBJ1-6; D not resolved. Germline V gene data show CDR1 as SGHRS and CDR2 as YFSETQ. The V gene lost 0 bases and the J gene lost 8 bases, with 9 bases spanning the gap. The CDR3 totals 14 residues. The CDR3: CASSLGHLDSPLHF. The CDR3 region has the DNA TGCGCCAGCAGCTTGGGACACCTGGATTCACCCCTCCACTTT.

The DNA of the CDR3 is TGTGCCAGCAGCTTAGGCGGGACAGGGCAGCCCCAGCATTTT. Protein product: CASSLGGTGQPQHF. This chain links TRBV11-2 with TRBJ1-5, with TRBD1 matching over 9 bases. The V and J ends lost 1 base and 7 bases, in that order; junction bases with no gene match: 2. This CDR3 has 14 amino acids. The germline V gene encodes CDR1 SGHAT and CDR2 FQNNGV. Supplemented by reference TRBV11-2 and TRBJ1-5, the full variable domain reads EAGVAQSPRYKIIEKRQSVAFWCNPISGHATLYWYQQILGQGPKLLIQFQNNGVVDDSQLPKDRFSAERLKGVDSTLKIQPAKLEDSAVYLCASSLGGTGQPQHFGDGTRLSIL.

In nucleotides, the CDR3 is TGTGCCAGCAGTTACCACGGGGGGCAAGAGACCCAGTACTTC. Its translation is CASSYHGGQETQYF. The chain carries TRBV27 and TRBJ2-5, with 7 bases aligning to TRBD2. Germline values: CDR1 MNHEY, CDR2 SMNVEV (reference sequence). The CDR3 contains 14 residues. The ends lost 4 bases at V and 2 bases at J; junction bases unmatched: 4.

This clone was counted between two and nine times. The chain combines TRBV5-6 with TRBJ1-1; 7 bases are shared with TRBD1. With 6 bases clipped from V and 4 bases from J, the junction kept 9 bases outside the gene matches. This CDR3 has 14 residues. In germline, CDR1 is SGHDT, CDR2 YYEEEE. The CDR3 sequence is CASNPTGLGTEAFF. In DNA, the CDR3 is TGTGCCAGCAACCCGACAGGGCTCGGCACTGAAGCTTTCTTT.

A word on this clone: At one end, the junction sequence differs from germline, possibly due to a read error. This rearrangement joins TRBV5-4 to TRBJ1-2, with D hard to call. CDR1 is SGHNT, CDR2 YYREEE, per germline (reference sequence). The CDR3 loop spans 13 amino acids. CDR3 DNA: TGTGCCAGCAGCCCCGTTGAAAGTCCGGTAGTGGCCTTC. Translating gives CASSPVESPVVAF.

The V and J genes are TRBV19 and TRBJ1-1, with D unclear. The CDR3 has 14 residues. Germline assignment: CDR1 LNHDA and CDR2 SQIVND (reference sequence). Trimming pared 7 bases from V and 3 bases from J, leaving 15 bases between. The DNA for the CDR3 is TGTGCCAGTATCTGGAGGGTTGGGCACACTGAAGCTTTCTTT. It specifies CASIWRVGHTEAFF.

V and J are TRBV10-2 and TRBJ1-1; the D gene is possibly TRBD1 (6 bases). The germline gives CDR1 WSHSY, CDR2 SAAADI. V was shortened by 7 bases and J by 2 bases, with 11 bases between the two germline ends. The CDR3 totals 13 residues. The CDR3, as DNA: TGCGCCAGCAAAAGGACAGCAAACACTGAAGCTTTCTTT. Amino acids: CASKRTANTEAFF.